This entry lists 23 T cell receptor beta chains sequenced from one sample in a study of blood T cells in healthy people across ages. Sample-barcoded 5' priming and a J-beta primer mix drove a second PCR of about 6 to 12 cycles. TCRdb fed the 5' RACE reads into MiXCR, producing one record per CDR3 protein. The data contain about 650,000 distinct CDR3 sequences, 32% of them singletons. Sequenced sample: blood. These receptors came from a woman older than 75 in good health.

This clonotype has a handful of counts. This chain joins TRBV6-2 or TRBV6-3 and TRBJ1-1, with D uncertain. The CDR3 sequence is 16 residues long. The germline V gene has CDR1 MNHEY and CDR2 SVGEGT. V lost 3 bases to trimming and J lost 6 bases, with 20 bases between them. DNA for the CDR3: TGTGCCAGCAGTTATCCCGGCCGGGCAGGTTCCCCTGAAGCTTTCTTT. It encodes CASSYPGRAGSPEAFF.

In this sample, this clonotype turned up many times. V and J are TRBV12-3 or TRBV12-4 and TRBJ2-3, with D unresolved. Trimming left V 5 bases short and J 2 bases short, with 8 bases between. This CDR3 has 13 residues. CDR3 region: CASSIRNTDTQYF. Here the CDR3 DNA reads TGTGCCAGCAGTATTAGGAACACAGATACGCAGTATTTT.

This clonotype has ten or more counts. The rearrangement uses TRBV28 and TRBJ1-4; D may be TRBD1 (5 bases). Germline V gene data show CDR1 as MDHEN and CDR2 as SYDVKM. V shed 6 bases and J shed 7 bases, with 15 bases lying between them. The CDR3 is 14 residues long. For the CDR3, the DNA is TGTGCCAGCAGGAAGGGGACGTTCGGTGAAAAACTGTTTTTT. This sequence encodes CASRKGTFGEKLFF.

This clonotype occurred many times. J is TRBJ1-5 and V is TRBV20-1, with D tentatively TRBD1 (5 bases). V lost 3 bases and J lost 3, with 12 bases in between. Germline assignment: CDR1 DFQATT and CDR2 SNEGSKA (reference sequence). The CDR3 runs 14 residues. CDR3 nucleotide sequence: TGCAGTGCTAGTAGTGGACAAGTCAATCAGCCCCAGCATTTT. Amino acids: CSASSGQVNQPQHF.

This clonotype occurred many times. The V and J genes are TRBV7-9 and TRBJ2-7; 13 bases line up with TRBD2. Germline V lookup: CDR1 SEHNR, CDR2 FQNEAQ (reference sequence). Unmatched junction bases numbered 3, after V lost 5 bases and J lost 2 bases. The CDR3 runs 15 residues. This CDR3 is CASSGGLAGTYEQYF. CDR3 bases: TGTGCCAGCAGCGGGGGACTAGCGGGGACCTACGAGCAGTACTTC.

This clonotype was counted ten times or more. This rearrangement joins TRBV6-2 or TRBV6-3 to TRBJ2-1; weak D call: TRBD1 (6 bases). Germline lookup yields CDR1 MNHEY and CDR2 SVGEGT. With 7 bases removed from V and 8 bases from J, the gap between germline ends came to 18 bases. This CDR3 comprises 14 residues. The CDR3 nucleotides read TGTGCCAGCACCGACCCGCAGGGGCGCTATGAGCAGTTCTTC. Protein product: CASTDPQGRYEQFF.

This clonotype occurred many times. The chain joins TRBV7-3 to TRBJ2-1; the match to TRBD2 covers 12 bases. CDR3 size: 18 residues. V was pared by 4 bases and J by 0 bases, with 7 bases of the junction left unmatched. Per the germline V gene, CDR1 is SGHTA and CDR2 is FQGTGA. The CDR3: CASSYPTSGGLSYNEQFF. CDR3 sequence (DNA): TGTGCCAGCAGCTATCCGACTAGCGGGGGCCTCTCCTACAATGAGCAGTTCTTC. The full variable domain, with the rest looked up from reference TRBV7-3 and TRBJ2-1, is GAGVSQTPSNKVTEKGKYVELRCDPISGHTALYWYRQSLGQGPEFLIYFQGTGAADDSGLPNDRFFAVRPEGSVSTLKIQRTERGDSAVYLCASSYPTSGGLSYNEQFFGPGTRLTVL.

The sample holds many counts of this clonotype. J is TRBJ2-5 and V is TRBV30; the D gene is possibly TRBD1 (5 bases). Trimming removed 0 bases at V and 2 bases at J, with 10 bases between. This CDR3 has 14 amino acids. Germline values: CDR1 GTSNPN, CDR2 SVGIG (reference sequence). CDR3 nucleotides: TGTGCCTGGAGTGTCCAGGGTTATCAAGAGACCCAGTACTTC. Amino acid sequence: CAWSVQGYQETQYF.

V usage is TRBV6-6 and J usage is TRBJ2-3; 11 nucleotides line up with TRBD2. The V segment lost 4 bases and the J segment 5 bases; nucleotides outside the gene matches: 5. Per germline, CDR1 MNHNY and CDR2 SVGAGI (reference sequence). The CDR3 spans 15 residues. CDR3 in DNA: TGTGCCAGCAGTTCTAGCGGGGGGCAGGGAGATACGCAGTATTTT. Encoded protein: CASSSSGGQGDTQYF.

This clonotype has at least ten counts. The V gene is TRBV5-4, the J gene TRBJ2-5; 7 bases match TRBD2. Trimming cost V 2 bases and J 3 bases; bases outside gene matches: 4. The CDR3 contains 14 residues. The germline V gene has CDR1 SGHNT and CDR2 YYREEE (reference sequence). The CDR3 DNA reads as TGTGCCAGCAGCTTTGGGGGGAGGGAAGAGACCCAGTACTTC. Its protein product is CASSFGGREETQYF.

In DNA form, the CDR3 reads TGTGCCAGCAGCCGTCTAGCGGGGGGGCTTAGGTCCTACAATGAGCAGTACTTC. Amino acid sequence: CASSRLAGGLRSYNEQYF. The chain joins TRBV5-6 to TRBJ2-5; 12 bases align to TRBD2. The CDR3 is 18 residues long. Trimming at V came to 4 bases and at J to 11 bases, leaving 21 bases not matched to a gene. Per the germline V gene, CDR1 is SGHDT and CDR2 is YYEEEE.

This clonotype was counted at least ten times. The chain couples TRBV28 to TRBJ2-6; D may be TRBD1 (6 bases). Germline loops: CDR1 MDHEN, CDR2 SYDVKM. The germline V and J ends were trimmed by 2 bases and 0 bases, with 14 bases remaining between them. This CDR3 is 18 amino acids long. The CDR3 region has the DNA TGTGCCAGCAGTTTAGTTGGGGGCGCCCACTCTGGGGCCAACGTCCTGACTTTC. Its protein product is CASSLVGGAHSGANVLTF.

On this clonotype: This may be a read error: a much more frequent sequence differs by one nucleotide. The chain combines TRBV7-2 with TRBJ2-1; 7 bases are shared with TRBD2. Germline V lookup: CDR1 SGHTA, CDR2 FQGNSA. This CDR3 has 16 amino acids. CDR3 sequence (DNA): TGTGCCAGCAGCCGGACTAGTGCTACCTCCTGCAATGAGCAGTTCTTC. Protein: CASSRTSATSCNEQFF. The entire variable domain, with the rest obtained from reference TRBV7-2 and TRBJ2-1, is as follows: GAGVSQSPSNKVTEKGKDVELRCDPISGHTALYWYRQSLGQGLEFLIYFQGNSAPDKSGLPSDRFSAERTGGSVSTLTIQRTQQEDSAVYLCASSRTSATSCNEQFFGPGTRLTVL.

This clonotype was seen only a few times. This chain uses TRBV19 with TRBJ2-7; D unclear. Per the germline V gene, CDR1 is LNHDA and CDR2 is SQIVND (reference sequence). V lost 6 bases and J lost 3, with 9 bases in between. The CDR3 consists of 12 residues. As DNA, the CDR3 is TGTGCCAGTAGAGACATATACTACGAGCAGTACTTC. It codes for CASRDIYYEQYF.

This clonotype occurred many times. This chain links TRBV10-3 with TRBJ2-3, with a possible D match to TRBD1 (5 bases). This CDR3 is 15 amino acids long. Trimming cost V 3 bases and J 6 bases, with 16 bases left between them. Germline V gene lookup returns CDR1 ENHRY and CDR2 SYGVKD. Written as DNA, the CDR3 is TGTGCCATCAGTGAAGGGGATCTGCTCGCGGATACGCAGTATTTT. Protein product: CAISEGDLLADTQYF.

This chain uses TRBV7-3 with TRBJ2-3; 14 bases are shared with TRBD2. J gave up 5 bases and V 5 bases, and 6 bases lay outside the gene matches. Germline-derived CDR1 and CDR2 are SGHTA and FQGTGA. The CDR3 is made up of 16 amino acids. CDR3 in DNA: TGTGCCAGCAGCATGACTAGCGGGGGGGCTGTAGATACGCAGTATTTT. Protein product: CASSMTSGGAVDTQYF.

V gene TRBV4-2 combines with J gene TRBJ1-2; D remains unclear. This CDR3 has 13 residues. Germline values: CDR1 LGHNA, CDR2 YNFKEQ. Trimming left V 1 base short and J 2 bases short, with 5 bases between. The CDR3 reads CASSQGENYGYTF. The CDR3 DNA follows: TGTGCCAGCAGCCAAGGGGAAAACTATGGCTACACCTTC.

This clonotype was detected only a few times. The J gene is TRBJ1-5, the V gene TRBV24-1, with a possible D match to TRBD1 (6 bases). Per germline, CDR1 KGHDR and CDR2 SFDVKD. With 9 bases removed from V and 5 bases from J, the gap between germline ends came to 16 bases. This CDR3 contains 14 residues. The CDR3: CATAAGGADQPQHF. The CDR3 DNA reads as TGTGCCACCGCGGCGGGGGGGGCCGATCAGCCCCAGCATTTT.

This clonotype was recorded at least ten times. The J gene is TRBJ2-3, the V gene TRBV5-4, with D perhaps being TRBD1 or TRBD2 (5 bases each). Deletions cut 5 bases from V and 6 bases from J, with 13 bases between. The CDR3 sequence is 13 residues long. Looked up from germline, CDR1 is SGHNT and CDR2 is YYREEE (reference sequence). The DNA for the CDR3 is TGTGCCAGCAGTAGGGACGTGATTGATACGCAGTATTTT. Translating it yields CASSRDVIDTQYF.

This clonotype has just a few counts. The rearrangement links TRBV27 to TRBJ2-5; 8 bases fit TRBD1. The CDR3 has 16 residues. The V segment lost 5 bases and the J segment 1 base; nucleotides outside the gene matches: 9. CDR1 and CDR2 from the germline V gene are MNHEY and SMNVEV (reference sequence). For the CDR3, the DNA is TGTGCCAGCAGTACGACAGGGGTTTTTGGCCAAGAGACCCAGTACTTC. Protein product: CASSTTGVFGQETQYF.

On this clonotype itself: A much larger clone lies one base from this, so it may be a read error. The V call is TRBV3-1, the J call TRBJ2-7; D remains unclear. Per the germline V gene, CDR1 is LGHDT and CDR2 is YNNKEL (reference sequence). V lost 1 base and J 7 bases, leaving 14 bases between the germline ends. The CDR3 totals 14 residues. CDR3 nucleotide sequence: TGTGCCAGCAGCCAAGTGGTCAGACACAATGAGCAGTACTTC. Translated: CASSQVVRHNEQYF.

This sequence joins TRBV20-1 and TRBJ2-1, with TRBD2 matching over 8 bases. This CDR3 contains 13 residues. With 6 bases clipped from V and 5 bases from J, the junction kept 6 bases outside the gene matches. Germline assignment: CDR1 DFQATT and CDR2 SNEGSKA (reference sequence). The CDR3 protein is CSAHRGGNNEQFF. The CDR3 nucleotides are TGCAGTGCCCACCGGGGGGGAAACAATGAGCAGTTCTTC.

To note about this clonotype: This could be a read error, since a much larger clone is one nucleotide away. V and J are TRBV15 and TRBJ2-6; D unresolved. CDR1 is LNHNV, CDR2 YYDKDF, per germline (reference sequence). The CDR3 runs to 12 residues. CDR3 residues: CATSAEANVRTF. CDR3 nucleotide sequence: TGTGCCACCAGCGCTGAGGCCAACGTCCGGACTTTC.